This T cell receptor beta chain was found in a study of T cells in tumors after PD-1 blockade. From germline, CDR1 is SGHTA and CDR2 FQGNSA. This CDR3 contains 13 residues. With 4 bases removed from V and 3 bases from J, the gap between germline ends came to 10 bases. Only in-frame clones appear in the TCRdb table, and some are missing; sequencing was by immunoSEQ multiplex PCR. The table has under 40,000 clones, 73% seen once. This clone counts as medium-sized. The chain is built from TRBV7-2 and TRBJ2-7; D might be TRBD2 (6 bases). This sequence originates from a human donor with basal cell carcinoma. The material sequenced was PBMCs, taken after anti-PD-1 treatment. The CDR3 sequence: CASSYGGGYEQYF. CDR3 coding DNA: TGTGCCAGCAGCTACGGGGGAGGCTACGAGCAGTACTTC.